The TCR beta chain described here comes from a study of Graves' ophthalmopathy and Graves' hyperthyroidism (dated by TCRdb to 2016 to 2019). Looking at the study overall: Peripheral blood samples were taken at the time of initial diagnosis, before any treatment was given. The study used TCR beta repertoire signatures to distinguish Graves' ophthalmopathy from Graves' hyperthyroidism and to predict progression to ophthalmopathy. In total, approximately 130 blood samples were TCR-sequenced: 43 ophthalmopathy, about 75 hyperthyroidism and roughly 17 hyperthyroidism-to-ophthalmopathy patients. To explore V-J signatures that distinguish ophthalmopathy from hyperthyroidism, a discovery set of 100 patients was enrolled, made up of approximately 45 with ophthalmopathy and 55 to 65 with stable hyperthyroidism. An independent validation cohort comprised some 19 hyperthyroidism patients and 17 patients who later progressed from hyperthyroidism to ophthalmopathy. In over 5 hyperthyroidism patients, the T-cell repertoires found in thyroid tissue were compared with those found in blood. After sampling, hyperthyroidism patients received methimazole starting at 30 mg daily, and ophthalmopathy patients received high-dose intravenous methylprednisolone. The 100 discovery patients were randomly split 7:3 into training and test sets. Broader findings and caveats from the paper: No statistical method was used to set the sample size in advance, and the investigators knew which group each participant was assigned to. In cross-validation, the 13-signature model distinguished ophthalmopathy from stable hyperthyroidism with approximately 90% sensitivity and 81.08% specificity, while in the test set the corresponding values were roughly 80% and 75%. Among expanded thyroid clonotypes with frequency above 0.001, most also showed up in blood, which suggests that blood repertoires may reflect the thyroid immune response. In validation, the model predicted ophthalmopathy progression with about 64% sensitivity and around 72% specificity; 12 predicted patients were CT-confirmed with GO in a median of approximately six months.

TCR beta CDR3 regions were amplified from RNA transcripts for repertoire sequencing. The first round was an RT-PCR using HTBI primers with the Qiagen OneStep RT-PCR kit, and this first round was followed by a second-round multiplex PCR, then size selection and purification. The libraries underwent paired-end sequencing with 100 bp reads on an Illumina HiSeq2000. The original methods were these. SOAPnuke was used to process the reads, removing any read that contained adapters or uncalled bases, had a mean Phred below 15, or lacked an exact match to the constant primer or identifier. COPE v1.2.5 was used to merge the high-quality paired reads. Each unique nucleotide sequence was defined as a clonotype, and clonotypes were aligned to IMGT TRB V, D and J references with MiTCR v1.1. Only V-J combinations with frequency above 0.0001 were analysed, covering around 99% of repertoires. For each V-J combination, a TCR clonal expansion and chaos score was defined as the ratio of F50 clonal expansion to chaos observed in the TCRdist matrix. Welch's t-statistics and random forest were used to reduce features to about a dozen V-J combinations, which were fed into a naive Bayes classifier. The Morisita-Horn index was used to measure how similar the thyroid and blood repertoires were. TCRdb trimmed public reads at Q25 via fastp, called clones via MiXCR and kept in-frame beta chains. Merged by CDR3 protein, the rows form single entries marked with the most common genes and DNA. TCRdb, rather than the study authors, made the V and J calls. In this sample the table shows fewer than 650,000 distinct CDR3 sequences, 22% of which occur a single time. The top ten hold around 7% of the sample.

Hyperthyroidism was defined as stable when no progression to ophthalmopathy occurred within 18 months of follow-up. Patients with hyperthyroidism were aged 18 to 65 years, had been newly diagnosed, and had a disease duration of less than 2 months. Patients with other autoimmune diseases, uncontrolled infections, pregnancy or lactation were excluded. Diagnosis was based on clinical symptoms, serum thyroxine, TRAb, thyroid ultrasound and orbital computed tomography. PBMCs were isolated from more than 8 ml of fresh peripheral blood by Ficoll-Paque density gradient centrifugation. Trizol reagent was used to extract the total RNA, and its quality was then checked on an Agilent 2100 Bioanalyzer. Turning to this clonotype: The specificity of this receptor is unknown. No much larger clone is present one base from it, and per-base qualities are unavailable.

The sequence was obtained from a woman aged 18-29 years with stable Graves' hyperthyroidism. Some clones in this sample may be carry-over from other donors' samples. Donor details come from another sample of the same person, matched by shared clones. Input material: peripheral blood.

The nucleotide sequence reads as follows: TGTGCCAGCAGGCCAAGTTTGGCTGAAGCTTTCTTT. This encodes CASRPSLAEAFF. The chain uses TRBV6-1 and TRBJ1-1; no D segment can be confidently identified. Trimming removed 6 bases from V and 6 bases from J, leaving 11 bases between the germline ends. The germline V gene gives CDR1 as MNHNS and CDR2 as SASEGT. The CDR3 starts with the cysteine, ends with the phenylalanine, and has 12 residues. Only the CDR3 DNA is retained, 36 bases long and in frame from the first base.